Listed here are 5 T cell receptor beta chains from one sample, sequenced in a study of T-cell memory formation after mild COVID-19 (TCRdb year 2021). The library was obtained by 5' RACE. Sequencing instrument: Illumina NovaSeq 6000. TCRdb trimmed public reads at Q25 via fastp, called clones via MiXCR and kept in-frame beta chains. Entries that share a CDR3 protein sequence are merged under the most common genes and DNA. For this sample the table gives roughly 370,000 distinct CDR3 sequences, of which 16% were detected only once. The top ten constitute roughly 21% of the sample. The source material was PBMCs or a T cell subset sorted from them (not recorded which). These TCRs come from a man aged 18 to 29 who had mild COVID-19 (a few samples of this study predate the infection). The sample titles of this study are shuffled in the database, so cell type and time point are left out; the donor was told from shared clones.

V gene TRBV27 combines with J gene TRBJ2-5; tentative D call: TRBD2 (6 bases). Trimming pared 6 bases from V and 2 bases from J, leaving 16 bases between. CDR3 length: 15 residues. Germline CDR1 reads MNHEY; CDR2 reads SMNVEV (reference sequence). The CDR3 loop is CASRVRAGWQETQYF. Written as DNA, the CDR3 is TGTGCCAGCAGGGTACGGGCGGGGTGGCAAGAGACCCAGTACTTC.

The V and J genes are TRBV24-1 and TRBJ2-5; 7 nucleotides line up with TRBD2. V was pared by 0 bases and J by 1 base, with 19 bases of the junction left unmatched. Per the germline V gene, CDR1 is KGHDR and CDR2 is SFDVKD. The CDR3 totals 21 residues. Here the CDR3 DNA reads TGTGCCACCAGTGATTTGATCATTCGTAGGACTAGAATGTCGCTCCAAGAGACCCAGTACTTC. This codes for CATSDLIIRRTRMSLQETQYF.

This clonotype appeared a few times. The chain joins TRBV7-9 to TRBJ1-2; D unclear. CDR3 length: 11 amino acids. The germline gives CDR1 SEHNR, CDR2 FQNEAQ (reference sequence). Trimming shortened V by 8 bases and J by 8 bases, and 12 bases separated the two germline ends. The DNA of the CDR3 is TGTGCCAGCCGCGCACGGTCCGGCTACACCTTC. Protein sequence: CASRARSGYTF.

This chain joins TRBV27 and TRBJ2-5, with 11 bases aligning to TRBD2. V shed 6 bases and J 2 bases; nucleotides not matched to a gene: 8. CDR3 length: 16 residues. Per the germline V gene, CDR1 is MNHEY and CDR2 is SMNVEV (reference sequence). The CDR3 region has the DNA TGTGCCAGCAGCCTATTCGGGACTAGCGGACAAGAGACCCAGTACTTC. As protein: CASSLFGTSGQETQYF.

This clonotype came up a few times. The CDR3 DNA reads TGTGCCAGCAGCTTTGGGCCAGACAGGGGGCGAGGCTACACCTTC. It translates to CASSFGPDRGRGYTF. The chain recombines TRBV7-2 with TRBJ1-2; TRBD1 agrees at 10 bases. This CDR3 region has 15 residues. Per germline, CDR1 SGHTA and CDR2 FQGNSA. Trimming at V came to 3 bases and at J to 8 bases, leaving 9 bases not matched to a gene.